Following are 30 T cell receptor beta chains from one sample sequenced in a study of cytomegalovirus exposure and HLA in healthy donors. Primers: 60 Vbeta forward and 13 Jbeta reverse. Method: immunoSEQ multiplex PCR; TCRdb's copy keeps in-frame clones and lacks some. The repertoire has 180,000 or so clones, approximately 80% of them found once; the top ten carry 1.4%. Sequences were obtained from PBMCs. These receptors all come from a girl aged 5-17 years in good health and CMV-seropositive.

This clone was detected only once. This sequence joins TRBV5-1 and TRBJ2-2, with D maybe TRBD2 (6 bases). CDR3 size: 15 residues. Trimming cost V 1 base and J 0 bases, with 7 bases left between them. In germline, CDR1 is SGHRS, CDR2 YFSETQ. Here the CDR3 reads CASSLWTTNTGELFF. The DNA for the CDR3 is TGCGCCAGCAGCTTGTGGACTACGAACACCGGGGAGCTGTTTTTT.

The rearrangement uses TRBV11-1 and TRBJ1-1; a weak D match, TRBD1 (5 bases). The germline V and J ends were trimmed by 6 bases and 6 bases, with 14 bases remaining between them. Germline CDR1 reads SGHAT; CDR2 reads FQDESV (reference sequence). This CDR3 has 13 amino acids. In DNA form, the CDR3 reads TGTGCCAGCAGTCACGCTTGGGGCCCTGAAGCTTTCTTT. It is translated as CASSHAWGPEAFF.

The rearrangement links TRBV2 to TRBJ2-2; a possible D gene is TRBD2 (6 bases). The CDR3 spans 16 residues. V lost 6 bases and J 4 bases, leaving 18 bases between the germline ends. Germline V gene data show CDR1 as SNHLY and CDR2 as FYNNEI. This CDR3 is CASRMGEASITGELFF. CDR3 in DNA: TGTGCCAGCAGGATGGGGGAGGCGAGTATCACCGGGGAGCTGTTTTTT.

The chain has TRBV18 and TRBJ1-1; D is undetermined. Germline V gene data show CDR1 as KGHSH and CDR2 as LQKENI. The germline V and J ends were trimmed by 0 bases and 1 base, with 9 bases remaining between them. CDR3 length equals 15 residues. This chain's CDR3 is CASSPPIAPNTEAFF. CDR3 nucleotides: TGTGCCAGCTCACCACCAATAGCCCCGAACACTGAAGCTTTCTTT.

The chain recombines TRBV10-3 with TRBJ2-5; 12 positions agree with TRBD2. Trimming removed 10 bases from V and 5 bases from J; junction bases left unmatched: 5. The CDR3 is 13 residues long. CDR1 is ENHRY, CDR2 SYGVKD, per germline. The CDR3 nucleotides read TGTGCCACGAGACTAGCGGGAGTGGAGACCCAGTACTTC. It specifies CATRLAGVETQYF.

The CDR3 bases are TGTGCCACCCAGGGGCCGGCAGATACGCAGTATTTT. Amino acids: CATQGPADTQYF. The chain couples TRBV6-6 to TRBJ2-3, with D tentatively TRBD1 (6 bases). Trimming removed 10 bases at V and 4 bases at J, with 12 bases between. The CDR3 extends over 12 amino acids. CDR1 is MNHNY and CDR2 is SVGAGI in the germline V gene (reference sequence).

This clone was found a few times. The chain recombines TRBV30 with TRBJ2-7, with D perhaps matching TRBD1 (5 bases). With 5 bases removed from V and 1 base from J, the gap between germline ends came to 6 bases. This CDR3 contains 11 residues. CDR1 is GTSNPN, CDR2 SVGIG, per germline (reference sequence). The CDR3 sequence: CAWGASYEQYF. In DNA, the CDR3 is TGTGCCTGGGGGGCATCCTACGAGCAGTACTTC.

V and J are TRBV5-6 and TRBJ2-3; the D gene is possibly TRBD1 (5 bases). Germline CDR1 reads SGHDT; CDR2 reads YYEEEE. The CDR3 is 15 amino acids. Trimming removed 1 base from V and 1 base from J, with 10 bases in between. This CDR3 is CASSLRPGRTDTQYF. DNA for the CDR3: TGTGCCAGCAGCTTGAGACCAGGGCGCACAGATACGCAGTATTTT.

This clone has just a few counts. CDR3 bases: TGTGCCAGCAGTTTATCCGGGTCACCCGGGGAGCTGTTTTTT. Its translation is CASSLSGSPGELFF. The V call is TRBV28, the J call TRBJ2-2; D remains unclear. The germline gives CDR1 MDHEN, CDR2 SYDVKM. V dropped 1 base and J dropped 6 bases, with 9 bases sitting between them. This CDR3 is 14 amino acids long.

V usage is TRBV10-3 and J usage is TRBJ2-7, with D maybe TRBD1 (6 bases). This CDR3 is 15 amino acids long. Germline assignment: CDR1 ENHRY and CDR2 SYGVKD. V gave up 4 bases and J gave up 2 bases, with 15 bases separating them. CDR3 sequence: CAISAERQVAYEQYF. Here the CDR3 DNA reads TGTGCCATCAGTGCCGAACGACAGGTGGCCTACGAGCAGTACTTC.

This chain's CDR3 is CAISESRVSGNQPQHF. The CDR3 DNA sequence: TGTGCCATCAGTGAGTCCAGGGTTTCGGGCAATCAGCCCCAGCATTTT. The chain combines TRBV10-3 with TRBJ1-5, with a weak D call TRBD1 (5 bases). CDR1 is ENHRY, CDR2 SYGVKD, per germline. CDR3 length: 16 amino acids. The V end was cut by 0 bases, the J end by 2 bases, with 11 bases between.

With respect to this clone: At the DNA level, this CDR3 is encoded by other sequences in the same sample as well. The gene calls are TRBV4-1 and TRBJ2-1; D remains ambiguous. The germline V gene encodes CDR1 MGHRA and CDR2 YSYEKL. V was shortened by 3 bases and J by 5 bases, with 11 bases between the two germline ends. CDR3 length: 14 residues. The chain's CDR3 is CASSQVFQNNEQFF. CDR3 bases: TGCGCCAGCAGCCAGGTATTTCAGAACAATGAGCAGTTCTTC.

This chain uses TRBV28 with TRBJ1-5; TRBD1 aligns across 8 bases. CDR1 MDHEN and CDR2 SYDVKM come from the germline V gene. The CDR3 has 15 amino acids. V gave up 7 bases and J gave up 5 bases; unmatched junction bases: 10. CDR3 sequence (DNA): TGTGCCAGCATCTTTCAGGGGGCCTATGATCAGCCCCAGCATTTT. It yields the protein CASIFQGAYDQPQHF.

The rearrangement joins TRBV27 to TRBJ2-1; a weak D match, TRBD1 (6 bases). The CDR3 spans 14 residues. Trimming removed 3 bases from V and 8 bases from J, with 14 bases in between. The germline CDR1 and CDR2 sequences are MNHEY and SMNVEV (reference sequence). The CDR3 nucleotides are TGTGCCAGCAGTTTGTCCGTCAGGGGACATGAGCAGTTCTTC. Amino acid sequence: CASSLSVRGHEQFF.

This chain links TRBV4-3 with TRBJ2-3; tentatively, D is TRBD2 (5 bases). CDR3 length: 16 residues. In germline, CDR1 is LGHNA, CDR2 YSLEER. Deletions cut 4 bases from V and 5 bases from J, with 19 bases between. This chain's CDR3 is CASSPRPGPAGDTQYF. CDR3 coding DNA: TGCGCCAGCAGCCCCCGACCGGGCCCCGCGGGAGATACGCAGTATTTT.

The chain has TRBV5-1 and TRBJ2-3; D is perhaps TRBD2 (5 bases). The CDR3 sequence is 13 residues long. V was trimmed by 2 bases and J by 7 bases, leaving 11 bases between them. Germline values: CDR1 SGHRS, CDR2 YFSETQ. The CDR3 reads CASSFDGRNTQYF. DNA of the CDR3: TGCGCCAGCAGCTTCGATGGGAGAAATACGCAGTATTTT. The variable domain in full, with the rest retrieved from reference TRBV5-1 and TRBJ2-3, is KAGVTQTPRYLIKTRGQQVTLSCSPISGHRSVSWYQQTPGQGLQFLFEYFSETQRNKGNFPGRFSGRQFSNSRSEMNVSTLELGDSALYLCASSFDGRNTQYFGPGTRLTVL.

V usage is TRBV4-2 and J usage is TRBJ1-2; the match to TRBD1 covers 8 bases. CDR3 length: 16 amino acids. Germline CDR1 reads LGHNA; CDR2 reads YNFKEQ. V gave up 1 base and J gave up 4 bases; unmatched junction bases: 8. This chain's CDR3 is CASSQVGTGEFYGYTF. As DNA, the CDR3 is TGTGCCAGCAGCCAAGTTGGGACAGGAGAGTTCTATGGCTACACCTTC.

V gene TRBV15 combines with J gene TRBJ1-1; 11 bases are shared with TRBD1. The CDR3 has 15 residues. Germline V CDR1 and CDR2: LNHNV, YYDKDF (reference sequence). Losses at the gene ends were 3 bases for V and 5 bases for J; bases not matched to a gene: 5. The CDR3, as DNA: TGTGCCACCAGCAGTTGGACAGGGGGCAAGACTGAAGCTTTCTTT. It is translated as CATSSWTGGKTEAFF.

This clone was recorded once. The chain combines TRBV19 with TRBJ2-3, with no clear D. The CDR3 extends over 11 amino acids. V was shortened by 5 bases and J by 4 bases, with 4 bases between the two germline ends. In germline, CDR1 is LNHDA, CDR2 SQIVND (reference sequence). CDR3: CASSVADTQYF. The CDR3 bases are TGTGCCAGTAGTGTCGCAGATACGCAGTATTTT.

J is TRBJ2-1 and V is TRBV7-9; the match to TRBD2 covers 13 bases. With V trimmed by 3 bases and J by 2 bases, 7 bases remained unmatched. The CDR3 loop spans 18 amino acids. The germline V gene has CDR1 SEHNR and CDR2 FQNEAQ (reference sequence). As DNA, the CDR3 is TGTGCCAGCAGCTTCCTGACTAGCGGGAGGCCTGCCTACAATGAGCAGTTCTTC. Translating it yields CASSFLTSGRPAYNEQFF.

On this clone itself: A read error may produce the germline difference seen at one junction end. The CDR3 loop reads CAGSFDHSGLGETQYF. In nucleotides, the CDR3 is TGTGCCGGCAGTTTCGACCACTCAGGGCTTGGGGAGACCCAGTACTTC. The rearrangement links TRBV6-5 to TRBJ2-5; D perhaps matches TRBD1 (5 bases). The germline CDR1 and CDR2 sequences are MNHEY and SVGAGI. The CDR3 runs to 16 residues.

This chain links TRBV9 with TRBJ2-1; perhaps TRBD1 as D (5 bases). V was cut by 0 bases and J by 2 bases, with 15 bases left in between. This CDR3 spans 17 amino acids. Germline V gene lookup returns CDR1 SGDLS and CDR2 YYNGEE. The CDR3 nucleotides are TGTGCCAGCAGCGTAGCGGCAGGGTGGCCCCCCTACAATGAGCAGTTCTTC. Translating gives CASSVAAGWPPYNEQFF.

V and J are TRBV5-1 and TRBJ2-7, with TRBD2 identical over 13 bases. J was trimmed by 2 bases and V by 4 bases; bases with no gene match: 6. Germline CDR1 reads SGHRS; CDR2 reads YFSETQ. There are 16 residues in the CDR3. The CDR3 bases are TGCGCCAGCAGCCACCGGACTAGCGGGAGTACCTACGAGCAGTACTTC. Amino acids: CASSHRTSGSTYEQYF. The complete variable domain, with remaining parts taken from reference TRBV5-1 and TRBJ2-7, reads KAGVTQTPRYLIKTRGQQVTLSCSPISGHRSVSWYQQTPGQGLQFLFEYFSETQRNKGNFPGRFSGRQFSNSRSEMNVSTLELGDSALYLCASSHRTSGSTYEQYFGPGTRLTVT.

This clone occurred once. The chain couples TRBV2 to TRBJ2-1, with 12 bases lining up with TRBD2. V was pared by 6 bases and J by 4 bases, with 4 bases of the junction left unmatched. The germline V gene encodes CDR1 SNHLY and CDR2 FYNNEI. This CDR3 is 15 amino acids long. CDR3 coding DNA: TGTGCCAGCAGGGAGACTAGCGGGGGATACAATGAGCAGTTCTTC. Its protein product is CASRETSGGYNEQFF.

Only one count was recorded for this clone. The CDR3 sequence is CAWSATRFRSGNTIYF. The CDR3, as DNA: TGTGCCTGGAGTGCGACACGGTTTAGATCCGGAAACACCATATATTTT. This sequence joins TRBV30 and TRBJ1-3; no clear D gene. The V end lost 1 base, the J end lost 4 bases, and 17 bases lay between the germline ends. The CDR3 consists of 16 residues. Germline V lookup: CDR1 GTSNPN, CDR2 SVGIG (reference sequence).

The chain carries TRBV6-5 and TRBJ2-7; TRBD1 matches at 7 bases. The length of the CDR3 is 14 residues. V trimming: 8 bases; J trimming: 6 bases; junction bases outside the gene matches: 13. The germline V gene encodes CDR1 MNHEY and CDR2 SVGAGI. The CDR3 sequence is CASSMPGQHLEQYF. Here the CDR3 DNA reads TGTGCCAGCTCTATGCCGGGACAGCACCTCGAGCAGTACTTC.

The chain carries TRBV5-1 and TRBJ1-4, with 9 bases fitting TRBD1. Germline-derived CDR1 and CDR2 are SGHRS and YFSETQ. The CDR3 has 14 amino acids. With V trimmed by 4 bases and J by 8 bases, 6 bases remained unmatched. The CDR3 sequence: CASSPGQGWEKLFF. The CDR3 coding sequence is TGCGCCAGCAGCCCAGGACAGGGGTGGGAAAAACTGTTTTTT.

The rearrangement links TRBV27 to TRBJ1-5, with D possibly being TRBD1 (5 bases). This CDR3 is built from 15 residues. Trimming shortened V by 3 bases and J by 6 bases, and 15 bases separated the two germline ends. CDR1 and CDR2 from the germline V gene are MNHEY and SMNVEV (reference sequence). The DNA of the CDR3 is TGTGCCAGCAGTTTTGCGGGGGATAGGAGTCAGCCCCAGCATTTT. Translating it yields CASSFAGDRSQPQHF.

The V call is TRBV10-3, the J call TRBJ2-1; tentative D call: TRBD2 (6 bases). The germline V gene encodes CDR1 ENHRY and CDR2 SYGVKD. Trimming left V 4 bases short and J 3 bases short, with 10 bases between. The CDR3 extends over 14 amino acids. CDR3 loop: CAISVAGFYNEQFF. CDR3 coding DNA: TGTGCCATCAGTGTTGCGGGGTTCTACAATGAGCAGTTCTTC.

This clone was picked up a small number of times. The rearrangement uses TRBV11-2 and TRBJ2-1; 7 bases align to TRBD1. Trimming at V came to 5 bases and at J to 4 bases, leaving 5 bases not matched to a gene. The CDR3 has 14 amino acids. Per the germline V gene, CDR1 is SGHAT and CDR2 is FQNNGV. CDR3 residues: CASSARQGYNEQFF. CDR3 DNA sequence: TGTGCCAGCAGCGCCCGACAGGGTTACAATGAGCAGTTCTTC.